This TCR beta chain was retrieved from a study of blood T cell repertoires in COVID-19. In the authors' workflow: Nucleated cell number was recorded as an estimate derived from reference gene primer amplification. This table comes from immunoSEQ multiplex PCR, and its TCRdb copy is limited to in-frame clones, with some not included. Clone size and the V and J calls come from that table; the DNA yielded D and trimming. The table records 330,000 or so clones, roughly 87% of them present only once. The Seattle patients, enrolled during active infection, were followed longitudinally. The ends were cut back, 7 bases at V and 0 bases at J, with 19 bases in the middle. The CDR3 is made up of 18 amino acids. Germline CDR1 reads LNHDA; CDR2 reads SQIVND (reference sequence).

The clonotype originates from a man aged 25-45 years with COVID-19, enrolled during active disease. The chain couples TRBV19 to TRBJ2-6, with TRBD1 as a possible D gene (6 bases). The sample consisted of peripheral blood. Here the CDR3 DNA reads TGTGCCAGTACCACCCGACAGGAAATCCCCTCTGGGGCCAACGTCCTGACTTTC. This gives the protein CASTTRQEIPSGANVLTF.